Only a few counts were recorded for the clone carrying this TCR beta chain. Its antigen is currently unknown. Trimming removed 4 bases at V and 2 bases at J, with 13 bases between. The V gene's germline CDR1 is SGHRS and CDR2 YFSETQ. This CDR3 spans 14 amino acids. The data were taken from a study of blood T cells in healthy people across ages. About the research overall: Through template switching, about one barcoded beta molecule was captured per two T cells, as measured in model experiments. Overall study results and limits: There was no known CMV status for donors, so expanded clonotype changes were possibly confounded.

Isolation yielded PBMCs, at least 6.5 million per sample, in every case. A sample-barcoded 5' primer and a J-beta primer mix were used in a second PCR of about 7 to 12 cycles. A template-switch adaptor containing 12 random nucleotides labeled each cDNA molecule. TCRdb processed the 5' RACE reads anew with MiXCR; each CDR3 protein has one entry. The profile shows around 1.5 million distinct CDR3 sequences, about 43% of them singletons. The TCR originated in a woman younger than 35 in good health. The chain combines TRBV5-1 with TRBJ2-7; D is perhaps TRBD1 (6 bases). Sample: blood. The CDR3, as DNA: TGCGCCAGCAGCCCCTCGACAGGTACCTACGAGCAGTACTTC. Translating gives CASSPSTGTYEQYF.